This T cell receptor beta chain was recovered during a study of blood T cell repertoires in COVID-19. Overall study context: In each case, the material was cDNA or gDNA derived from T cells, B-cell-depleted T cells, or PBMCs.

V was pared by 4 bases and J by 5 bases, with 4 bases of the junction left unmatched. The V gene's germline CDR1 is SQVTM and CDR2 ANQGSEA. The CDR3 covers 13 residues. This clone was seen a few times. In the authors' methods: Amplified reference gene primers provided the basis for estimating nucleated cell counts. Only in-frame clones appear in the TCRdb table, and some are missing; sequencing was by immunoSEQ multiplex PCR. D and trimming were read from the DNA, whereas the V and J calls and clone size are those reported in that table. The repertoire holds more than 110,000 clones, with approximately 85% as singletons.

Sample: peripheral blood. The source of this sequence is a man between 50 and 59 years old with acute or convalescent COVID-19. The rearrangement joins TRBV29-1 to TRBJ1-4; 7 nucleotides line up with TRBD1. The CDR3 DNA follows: TGCAGCGTTGTGGGACAGAAGAATGAAAAACTGTTTTTT. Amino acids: CSVVGQKNEKLFF.